Listed below are T cell receptor beta chains from one sample, sequenced in a study of cytomegalovirus exposure and HLA in healthy donors. Generated by immunoSEQ multiplex PCR, the TCRdb table keeps only in-frame clones and is missing some. Of approximately 100,000 clones listed, 60% to 75% are singletons. Source material: PBMCs. Receptors were obtained from a man aged 35-49 years in good health and CMV-seropositive. CDR3s include the opening cysteine and the closing phenylalanine or tryptophan. D genes are given only for firm matches. Rows give clone size only sometimes, using once, few, many, or a class for an expanded clone.

d_gene,abundance,v_gene,j_gene,len,CDR3nt,CDR3aa
TRBD2,-,TRBV4-1,TRBJ2-1,18,TGCGCCAGCAGCCAGGCCGGGACTAGCGGGAGGGCCAGGAATGAGCAGTTCTTC,CASSQAGTSGRARNEQFF
TRBD1,-,TRBV29-1,TRBJ2-1,14,TGCAGCGTTAGGGGGGACAGGGGGCGGAATGAGCAGTTCTTC,CSVRGDRGRNEQFF
TRBD2,-,TRBV29-1,TRBJ2-7,14,TGCAGCGTGTCCCTCCTAGCGGATGCCTACGAGCAGTACTTC,CSVSLLADAYEQYF
TRBD2,-,TRBV28,TRBJ2-1,14,TGTGCCAGCAGTTTGCGCCCCGGGGGGAATGAGCAGTTCTTC,CASSLRPGGNEQFF
TRBD2,-,TRBV6-1,TRBJ2-2,18,TGTGCCAGCAGTGAGGGGACTAGCGGGAGCGTGGACACCGGGGAGCTGTTTTTT,CASSEGTSGSVDTGELFF
TRBD1,-,TRBV19,TRBJ1-4,18,TGTGCCAGTAGTACTACGCCGGTCGATCGGGACAGTAATGAAAAACTGTTTTTT,CASSTTPVDRDSNEKLFF
TRBD1,few,TRBV6-6,TRBJ1-2,14,TGTGCCAGCAGTTATCAGGGACAGACATCGTATGACACCTTC,CASSYQGQTSYDTF
TRBD2,-,TRBV28,TRBJ2-7,14,TGTGCCAGCAGATCGGGACTAGCGAACGGCGAGCAGTACTTC,CASRSGLANGEQYF
-,-,TRBV15,TRBJ1-4,16,TGTGCCACCAGCAGAGATTTGGTTGGGAGGAATGAAAAACTGTTTTTT,CATSRDLVGRNEKLFF
-,-,TRBV4-2,TRBJ1-2,15,TGTGCCAGCAGCCAAGATAGCGCAGCTAACTATGGCTACACCTTC,CASSQDSAANYGYTF
-,-,TRBV2,TRBJ2-3,14,TGTGCCAGCAGCTTGGGACTTTCCACAGATACGCAGTATTTT,CASSLGLSTDTQYF
-,-,TRBV7-6,TRBJ2-3,18,TGTGCCAGCAGCCCGCGTTGGGCCGCGGGCACCCTCACAGATACGCAGTATTTT,CASSPRWAAGTLTDTQYF
-,-,TRBV11-3,TRBJ2-2,11,TGTGCCAGCGGGGGGACCGGGGAGCTGTTTTTT,CASGGTGELFF
TRBD2,-,TRBV6-1,TRBJ2-1,15,TGTGCCAGCAGTGCGACTAGCGGGACCCACAATGAGCAGTTCTTC,CASSATSGTHNEQFF
TRBD1,-,TRBV11-2,TRBJ2-2,15,TGTGCCAGCAGCTTAGACACAGGGGTTACCGGGGAGCTGTTTTTT,CASSLDTGVTGELFF
-,-,TRBV9,TRBJ2-2,15,TGTGCCAGCAGCCCCCGGTTGTGGTTGGCCGGGGAGCTGTTTTTT,CASSPRLWLAGELFF
-,-,TRBV5-4,TRBJ1-1,15,TGTGCCAGCAGCTTGGCCGACAGAATGAACACTGAAGCTTTCTTT,CASSLADRMNTEAFF
TRBD1,-,TRBV4-1,TRBJ2-1,16,TGCGCCAGCAGCCAAGCTATCGGGACAGTATACAATGAGCAGTTCTTC,CASSQAIGTVYNEQFF
TRBD2,-,TRBV7-9,TRBJ2-7,11,TGTGCCAGCAGCCCCCGGGAGGGGCAGTACTTC,CASSPREGQYF
-,-,TRBV15,TRBJ2-1,14,TGTGCCACCCAAGGAGGTGCCGCCTACAATGAGCAGTTCTTC,CATQGGAAYNEQFF
-,-,TRBV10-3,TRBJ1-2,13,TGTGCCATCAGTGTACAGGGCCCACATGGCTACACCTTC,CAISVQGPHGYTF
TRBD2,-,TRBV5-4,TRBJ2-2,14,TGTGCCAGCAGCTCTCAGGGAGGGTCCGGGGAGCTGTTTTTT,CASSSQGGSGELFF
-,-,TRBV14,TRBJ1-2,13,TGTGCCAGCAGCCAAGGACAGGATTATGGCTACACCTTC,CASSQGQDYGYTF
-,-,TRBV6-6,TRBJ1-2,13,TGTGCCAGCAGAATTCAGAATAACTATGGCTACACCTTC,CASRIQNNYGYTF
-,-,TRBV5-1,TRBJ1-3,15,TGCGCCAGCAGCTTTGGGCAGGGTACTGGAAACACCATATATTTT,CASSFGQGTGNTIYF
-,-,TRBV28,TRBJ2-1,13,TGTGCCAGCAGCGTTATCTCCTACAATGAGCAGTTCTTC,CASSVISYNEQFF
TRBD1,-,TRBV18,TRBJ1-2,15,TGTGCCAGCTCAGAGGGACAGGGAAACTACTATGGCTACACCTTC,CASSEGQGNYYGYTF
-,-,TRBV9,TRBJ1-2,14,TGTGCCAGCAGCGTAAAGTCGGGGGGCTATGGCTACACCTTC,CASSVKSGGYGYTF
TRBD1,-,TRBV6-1,TRBJ1-5,17,TGTGCCAGCAGTGAAACAGGGGACGACTATAGCAATCAGCCCCAGCATTTT,CASSETGDDYSNQPQHF
-,-,TRBV6-1,TRBJ2-7,15,TGTGCCAGCAGTGAAGCCGGAGGAGGATCCTACGAGCAGTACTTC,CASSEAGGGSYEQYF
-,-,TRBV27,TRBJ2-2,14,TGTGCCAGCAGTCCGGGACTCACCCCCGGGGAGCTGTTTTTT,CASSPGLTPGELFF
TRBD1,few,TRBV11-2,TRBJ2-2,15,TGTGCCAGCAGCCTACAGGGGGCGGACACCGGGGAGCTGTTTTTT,CASSLQGADTGELFF
TRBD1,-,TRBV9,TRBJ1-1,13,TGTGCCACCGGGACAGGAGGGAACACTGAAGCTTTCTTT,CATGTGGNTEAFF
-,-,TRBV6-1,TRBJ1-1,13,TGTGCCAGCAGTCCCCAGGGAAACACTGAAGCTTTCTTT,CASSPQGNTEAFF
-,-,TRBV4-1,TRBJ2-3,14,TGCGCCAGCAGCCAAGTGCAGGGCGAAGATACGCAGTATTTT,CASSQVQGEDTQYF
TRBD2,-,TRBV29-1,TRBJ2-3,13,TGCAGCGTTGGGGGACTAGCGGGAGGTACGCAGTATTTT,CSVGGLAGGTQYF
TRBD1,-,TRBV5-1,TRBJ2-5,13,TGCGCCAGCAGCTGGGACAGGCAAGAGACCCAGTACTTC,CASSWDRQETQYF
-,-,TRBV5-6,TRBJ1-3,16,TGTGCCAGCAGCTTGTATGCGGGGGGAGCTGGAAACACCATATATTTT,CASSLYAGGAGNTIYF
-,few,TRBV6-1,TRBJ2-7,13,TGTGCCAGCAGTGACTTTAGCTCCTACGAGCAGTACTTC,CASSDFSSYEQYF
TRBD1,-,TRBV4-1,TRBJ1-1,14,TGCGCCAGCAGCCAGAAACGGACAGGTGCTGAAGCTTTCTTT,CASSQKRTGAEAFF
-,many,TRBV7-8,TRBJ1-1,14,TGTGCCAGCAGCGTCGACTGGCTTAACACTGAAGCTTTCTTT,CASSVDWLNTEAFF
-,few,TRBV6-5,TRBJ2-1,15,TGTGCCAGCAGTTGCTCCCTGACAGGCAACAATGAGCAGTTCTTC,CASSCSLTGNNEQFF
-,-,TRBV6-6,TRBJ2-3,15,TGTGCCAGCAGCCTCACCGGGGGAAGCACAGATACGCAGTATTTT,CASSLTGGSTDTQYF
TRBD1,-,TRBV7-6,TRBJ2-2,15,TGTGCCAGCAGCCCGACTGACAGGGCCACCGGGGAGCTGTTTTTT,CASSPTDRATGELFF
-,-,TRBV27,TRBJ2-5,15,TGTGCCAGCAGTCCGCTCAATGGACACGGAGAGACCCAGTACTTC,CASSPLNGHGETQYF
TRBD2,-,TRBV2,TRBJ2-2,15,TGTGCCAGCAGTTTCCGGGAGGGCAATGGCGGGGAGCTGTTTTTT,CASSFREGNGGELFF
TRBD2,once,TRBV30,TRBJ2-2,14,TGTGCCTGGACTAGCGGGATTAACACCGGGGAGCTGTTTTTT,CAWTSGINTGELFF
-,-,TRBV6-6,TRBJ2-3,13,TGTGCCAGCGGAGGCGGGAGCACAGATACGCAGTATTTT,CASGGGSTDTQYF
-,-,TRBV18,TRBJ1-5,13,TGTGCCAGCTCGCAGGACAGAAATCAGCCCCAGCATTTT,CASSQDRNQPQHF
-,-,TRBV7-6,TRBJ1-1,16,TGTGCCAGCAGCCATCCGGGGGGGGCGGGGAACACTGAAGCTTTCTTT,CASSHPGGAGNTEAFF